This T cell receptor beta chain came from a study of blood T cell repertoires in COVID-19. Study-wide background: PBMCs, B-cell-depleted T cells, or T cells provided the cDNA or gDNA that made up the material.

The method was immunoSEQ multiplex PCR; TCRdb's version includes in-frame clones alone and lacks a portion of them. This table holds 120,000 or so clones, approximately 80% found once. The germline gives CDR1 ENHRY, CDR2 SYGVKD. This CDR3 has 16 residues. V dropped 10 bases and J dropped 2 bases, with 20 bases sitting between them. The count of this clone is one. The V gene is TRBV10-3, the J gene TRBJ2-2; TRBD2 might be the D (6 bases). The sample comprised peripheral blood. The receptor comes from a human donor in a cohort sampled during active COVID-19. The CDR3 spells CATRGSGEPNTGELFF. In nucleotides, the CDR3 is TGTGCCACCCGGGGGAGCGGAGAACCTAACACCGGGGAGCTGTTTTTT.